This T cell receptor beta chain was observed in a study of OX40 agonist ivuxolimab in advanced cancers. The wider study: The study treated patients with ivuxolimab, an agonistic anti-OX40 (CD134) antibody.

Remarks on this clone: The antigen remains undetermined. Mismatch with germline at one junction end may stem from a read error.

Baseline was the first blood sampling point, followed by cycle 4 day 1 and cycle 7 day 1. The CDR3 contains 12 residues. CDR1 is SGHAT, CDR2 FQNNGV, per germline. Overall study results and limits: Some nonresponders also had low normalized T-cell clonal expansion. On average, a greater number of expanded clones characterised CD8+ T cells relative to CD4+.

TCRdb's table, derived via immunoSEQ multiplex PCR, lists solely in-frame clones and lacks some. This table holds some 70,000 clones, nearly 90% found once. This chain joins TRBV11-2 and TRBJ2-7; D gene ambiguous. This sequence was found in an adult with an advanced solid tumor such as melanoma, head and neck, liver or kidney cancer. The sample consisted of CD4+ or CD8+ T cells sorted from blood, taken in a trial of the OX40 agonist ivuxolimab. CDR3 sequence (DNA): TGTGCCAGCAGCTTAGATCTAAGGGCCGCCCACTTC. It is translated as CASSLDLRAAHF. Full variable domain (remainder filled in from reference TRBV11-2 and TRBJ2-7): EAGVAQSPRYKIIEKRQSVAFWCNPISGHATLYWYQQILGQGPKLLIQFQNNGVVDDSQLPKDRFSAERLKGVDSTLKIQPAKLEDSAVYLCASSLDLRAAHFGPGTRLTVT.